The present TCR beta chain was sequenced within a study of T cells in narcolepsy. Study-level information: Donors had narcolepsy type 1 or type 2, or were healthy controls.

Germline V gene sequence: CDR1 SNHLY, CDR2 FYNNEI. This CDR3 spans 13 amino acids. The V end lost 6 bases, the J end lost 0 bases, and 6 bases lay between the germline ends. As concerns this clone: Its antigen is undetermined.

Study-wide findings and caveats: Autoreactive HCRT-specific and TRIB2-specific clonotypes were marked in same-patient CSF-versus-blood CD4+ comparisons. In some patient and control memory CD4+ samples, autoreactive clones were absent.

Produced via immunoSEQ multiplex PCR; TCRdb's table is partial and in-frame only. The table shows around 31,000 clones, with roughly 87% occurring only once. This chain uses TRBV2 with TRBJ2-1, with D perhaps matching TRBD1 (5 bases). This receptor was obtained from a human donor with narcolepsy. Input material: CD45RA- memory CD4+ T cells from PBMCs. This CDR3 is CASRDNSYNEQFF. CDR3 bases: TGTGCCAGCAGGGACAACTCCTACAATGAGCAGTTCTTC. Variable domain in full (rest from reference TRBV2 and TRBJ2-1): EPEVTQTPSHQVTQMGQEVILRCVPISNHLYFYWYRQILGQKVEFLVSFYNNEISEKSEIFDDQFSVERPDGSNFTLKIRSTKLEDSAMYFCASRDNSYNEQFFGPGTRLTVL.